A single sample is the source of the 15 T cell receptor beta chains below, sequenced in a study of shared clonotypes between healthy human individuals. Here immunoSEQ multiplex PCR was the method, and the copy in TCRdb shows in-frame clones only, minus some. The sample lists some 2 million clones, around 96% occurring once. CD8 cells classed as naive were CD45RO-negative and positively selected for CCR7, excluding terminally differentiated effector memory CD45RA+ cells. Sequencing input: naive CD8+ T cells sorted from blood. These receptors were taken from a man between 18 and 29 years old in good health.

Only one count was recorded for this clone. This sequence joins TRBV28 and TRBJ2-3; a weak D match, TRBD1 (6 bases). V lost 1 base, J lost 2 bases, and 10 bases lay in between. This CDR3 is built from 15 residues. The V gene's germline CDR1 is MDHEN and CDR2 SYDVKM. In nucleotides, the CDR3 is TGTGCCAGCAGTTTATATACAGGGACCACAGATACGCAGTATTTT. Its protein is CASSLYTGTTDTQYF. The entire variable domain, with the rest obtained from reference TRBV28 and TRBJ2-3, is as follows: DVKVTQSSRYLVKRTGEKVFLECVQDMDHENMFWYRQDPGLGLRLIYFSYDVKMKEKGDIPEGYSVSREKKERFSLILESASTNQTSMYLCASSLYTGTTDTQYFGPGTRLTVL.

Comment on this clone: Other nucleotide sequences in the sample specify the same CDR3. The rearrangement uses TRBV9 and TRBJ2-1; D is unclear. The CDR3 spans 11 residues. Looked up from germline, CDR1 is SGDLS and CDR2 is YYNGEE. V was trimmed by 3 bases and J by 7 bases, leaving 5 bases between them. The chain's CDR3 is CASSALNEQFF. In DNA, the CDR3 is TGTGCCAGCAGCGCCCTAAATGAGCAGTTCTTC. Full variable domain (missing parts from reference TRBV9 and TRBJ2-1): DSGVTQTPKHLITATGQRVTLRCSPRSGDLSVYWYQQSLDQGLQFLIQYYNGEERAKGNILERFSAQQFPDLHSELNLSSLELGDSALYFCASSALNEQFFGPGTRLTVL.

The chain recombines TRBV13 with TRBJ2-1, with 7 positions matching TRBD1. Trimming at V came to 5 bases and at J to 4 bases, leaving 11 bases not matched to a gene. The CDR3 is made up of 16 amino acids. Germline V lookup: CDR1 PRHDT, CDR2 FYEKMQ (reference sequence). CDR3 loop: CASSPTGQRGYNEQFF. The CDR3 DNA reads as TGTGCCAGCAGCCCGACGGGACAGAGGGGATACAATGAGCAGTTCTTC.

CDR3 loop: CASSEPGQGFYEQYF. The CDR3 coding sequence is TGTGCCAGCAGCGAACCGGGACAGGGCTTCTACGAGCAGTACTTC. V gene TRBV5-8 combines with J gene TRBJ2-7; 9 positions match TRBD1. Unmatched junction bases numbered 8, after V lost 4 bases and J lost 3 bases. CDR1 is SGHTS, CDR2 YDEGEE, per germline. The CDR3 consists of 15 residues.

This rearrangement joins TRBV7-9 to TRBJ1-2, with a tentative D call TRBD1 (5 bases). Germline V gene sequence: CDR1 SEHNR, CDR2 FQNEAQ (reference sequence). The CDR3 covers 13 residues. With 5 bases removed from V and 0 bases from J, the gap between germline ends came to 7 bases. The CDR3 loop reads CASSGGSNYGYTF. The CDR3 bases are TGTGCCAGCAGCGGGGGGTCTAACTATGGCTACACCTTC.

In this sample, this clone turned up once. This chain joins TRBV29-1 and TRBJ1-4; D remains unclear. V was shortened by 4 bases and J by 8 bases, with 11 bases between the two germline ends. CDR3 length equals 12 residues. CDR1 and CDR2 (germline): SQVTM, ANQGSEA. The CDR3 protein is CSVGLTEEKLFF. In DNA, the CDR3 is TGCAGCGTTGGATTAACGGAAGAAAAACTGTTTTTT.

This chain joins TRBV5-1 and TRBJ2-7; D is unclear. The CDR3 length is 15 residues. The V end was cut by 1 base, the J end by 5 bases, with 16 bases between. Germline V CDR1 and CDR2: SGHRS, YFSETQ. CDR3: CASSLRGFPTHEQYF. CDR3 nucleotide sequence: TGCGCCAGCAGCTTGCGAGGCTTCCCGACCCACGAGCAGTACTTC.

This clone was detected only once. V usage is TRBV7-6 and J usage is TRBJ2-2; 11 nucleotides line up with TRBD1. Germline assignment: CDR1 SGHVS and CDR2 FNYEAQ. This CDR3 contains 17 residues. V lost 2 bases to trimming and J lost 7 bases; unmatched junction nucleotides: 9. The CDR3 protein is CASSLSPGQGAIGELFF. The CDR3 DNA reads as TGTGCCAGCAGCTTATCTCCCGGACAGGGGGCCATCGGGGAGCTGTTTTTT.

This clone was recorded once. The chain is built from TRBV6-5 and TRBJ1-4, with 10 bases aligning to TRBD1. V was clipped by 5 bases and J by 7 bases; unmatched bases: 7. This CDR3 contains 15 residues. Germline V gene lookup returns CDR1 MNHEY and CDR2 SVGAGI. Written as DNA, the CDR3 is TGTGCCAGCAGTCGACAGGGGGCGCGTAGTGAAAAACTGTTTTTT. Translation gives CASSRQGARSEKLFF.

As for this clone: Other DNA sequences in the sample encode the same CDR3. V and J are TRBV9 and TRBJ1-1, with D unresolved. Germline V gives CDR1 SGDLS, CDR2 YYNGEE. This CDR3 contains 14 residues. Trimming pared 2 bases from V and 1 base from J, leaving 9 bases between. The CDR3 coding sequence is TGTGCCAGCAGCGTTGGGGAGGGGAACACTGAAGCTTTCTTT. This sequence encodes CASSVGEGNTEAFF.

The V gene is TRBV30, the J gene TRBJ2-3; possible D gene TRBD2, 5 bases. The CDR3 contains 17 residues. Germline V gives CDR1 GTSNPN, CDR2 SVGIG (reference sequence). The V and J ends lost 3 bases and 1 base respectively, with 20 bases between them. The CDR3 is CAWSALGREGGTDTQYF. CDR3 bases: TGTGCCTGGAGCGCCCTGGGTCGAGAGGGTGGCACAGATACGCAGTATTTT.

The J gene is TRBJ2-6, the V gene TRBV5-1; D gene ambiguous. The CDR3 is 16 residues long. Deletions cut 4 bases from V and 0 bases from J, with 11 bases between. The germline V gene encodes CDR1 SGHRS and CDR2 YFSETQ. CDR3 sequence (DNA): TGCGCCAGCAGCCCCGGACCGACCTCTGGGGCCAACGTCCTGACTTTC. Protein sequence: CASSPGPTSGANVLTF.

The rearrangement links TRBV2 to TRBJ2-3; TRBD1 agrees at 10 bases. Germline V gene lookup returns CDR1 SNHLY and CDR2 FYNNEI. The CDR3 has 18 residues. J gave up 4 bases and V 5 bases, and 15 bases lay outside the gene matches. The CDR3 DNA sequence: TGTGCCAGCAGTATCAGCGATCGGGACAGGGGAAAAGCAGATACGCAGTATTTT. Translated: CASSISDRDRGKADTQYF.

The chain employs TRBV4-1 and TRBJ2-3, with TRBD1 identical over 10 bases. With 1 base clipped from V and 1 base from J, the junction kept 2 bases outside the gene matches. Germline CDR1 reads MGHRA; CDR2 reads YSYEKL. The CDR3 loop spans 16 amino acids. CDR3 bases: TGCGCCAGCAGCCAAGGGACAGGGGGAGGCACAGATACGCAGTATTTT. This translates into CASSQGTGGGTDTQYF.

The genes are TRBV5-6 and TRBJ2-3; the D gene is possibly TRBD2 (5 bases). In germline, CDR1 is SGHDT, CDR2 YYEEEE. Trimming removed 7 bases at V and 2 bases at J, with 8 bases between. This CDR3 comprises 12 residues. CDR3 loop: CASGGFTDTQYF. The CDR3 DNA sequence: TGTGCCAGCGGAGGATTCACAGATACGCAGTATTTT.